The text below deals with one TCR beta chain. Its target is unknown. Separate from the approximately 670-subject first cohort was the approximately 110-subject validation cohort, to which the donors belonged. The data stem from a study of cytomegalovirus exposure and HLA in healthy donors. V lost 1 base and J 0 bases, leaving 13 bases between the germline ends. This CDR3 has 18 residues. CDR1 and CDR2 (germline): SGHVS, FNYEAQ. TCRdb's table, derived via immunoSEQ multiplex PCR, lists solely in-frame clones and lacks some. The repertoire has approximately 300,000 clones, approximately 90% of them found once; the top ten carry around 0.8%. Study results and caveats: TCR clusters originating in the first cohort tended to co-occur in the approximately 120 validation repertoires, according to a later analysis. Specificity for CMV antigens was confirmed in vitro for a few of the CMV-associated chains.

What was sequenced was PBMCs. This rearrangement joins TRBV7-6 to TRBJ2-6; TRBD1 is a possible D gene (7 bases). The source of this sequence is a woman younger than 35 in good health and CMV-seronegative. CDR3 sequence reads: CASSLGAGQNSGANVLTF. The CDR3 DNA is TGTGCCAGCAGCTTAGGGGCGGGACAGAACTCTGGGGCCAACGTCCTGACTTTC.